The 15 T cell receptor beta chains in this list originate from one sample, sequenced in a study of identical twins. TCRdb independently ran MiXCR on the 5' RACE reads; one entry per CDR3 protein. The top ten hold less than 0.35% of the sample, which has 1.5 million to 2 million distinct CDR3 sequences, about 32% seen once. The sample comprised cord blood. Source of these receptors: a newborn girl in good health.

This clonotype was counted a few times. This sequence joins TRBV5-1 and TRBJ2-2; D call uncertain. Germline loops: CDR1 SGHRS, CDR2 YFSETQ. Trimming shortened V by 0 bases and J by 6 bases, and 9 bases separated the two germline ends. This CDR3 has 14 residues. CDR3 sequence reads: CASSLGHGSGELFF. As DNA, the CDR3 is TGCGCCAGCAGCTTGGGACATGGCTCCGGGGAGCTGTTTTTT.

For this clonotype: Germline and junction disagree at one end, which may indicate a read error. In nucleotides, the CDR3 is TGTGCCAAGATCGGCTTGAATACTGAAGCTTTCTTT. As protein: CAKIGLNTEAFF. The gene calls are TRBV2 and TRBJ1-1; D is ambiguous. The CDR3 sequence is 12 residues long. Germline V lookup: CDR1 SNHLY, CDR2 FYNNEI.

A few counts support this clonotype. The rearrangement uses TRBV4-1 and TRBJ2-7; D is undetermined. The germline V gene has CDR1 MGHRA and CDR2 YSYEKL. This CDR3 region has 15 residues. Trimming pared 2 bases from V and 3 bases from J, leaving 14 bases between. CDR3 region: CASSQREGLRYEQYF. For the CDR3, the DNA is TGCGCCAGCAGCCAAAGAGAAGGGCTTCGCTACGAGCAGTACTTC.

V gene TRBV11-1 combines with J gene TRBJ2-4, with 13 bases lining up with TRBD2. The DNA matches TRBJ2-5 better at its end, which makes the J call doubtful. Germline V gene data show CDR1 as SGHAT and CDR2 as FQDESV (reference sequence). The CDR3 length is 16 residues. The CDR3 DNA sequence: TGTGCCAGCAGCACGCGACTAGCGGGAGGTTCGGAGACCCAGTACTTC. Encoded protein: CASSTRLAGGSETQYF.

V and J are TRBV20-1 and TRBJ2-7; 8 nucleotides align to TRBD2. The CDR3 sequence is 14 residues long. J lost 3 bases, V lost 0 bases, and 4 bases had no gene match. CDR1 is DFQATT, CDR2 SNEGSKA, per germline (reference sequence). This chain's CDR3 is CSARDLREDYEQYF. CDR3 in DNA: TGCAGTGCTAGAGATCTGCGGGAGGACTACGAGCAGTACTTC.

This clonotype was detected many times. Here the CDR3 DNA reads TGTGCCAGCACCTGGGGCAGGGTCTATGGCTACACCTTC. Amino acid sequence: CASTWGRVYGYTF. The V gene is TRBV12-3 or TRBV12-4, the J gene TRBJ1-2; tentative D call: TRBD1 (5 bases). The CDR3 has 13 amino acids. V was shortened by 7 bases and J by 4 bases, with 13 bases between the two germline ends.

The genes are TRBV10-3 and TRBJ2-7, with 8 bases aligning to TRBD2. Germline V gene data show CDR1 as ENHRY and CDR2 as SYGVKD. The V gene end was trimmed by 4 bases and the J gene end by 2 bases; junction bases not matched to a gene: 4. This CDR3 spans 14 amino acids. The CDR3 DNA follows: TGTGCCATCAGTGTAGCGGGACGGGCCTACGAGCAGTACTTC. Translating gives CAISVAGRAYEQYF.

This rearrangement joins TRBV12-3 or TRBV12-4 to TRBJ2-1; unclear D gene. The CDR3 length is 16 residues. Trimming took off 4 bases at V and 2 bases at J, with 15 bases between the two ends. The CDR3 bases are TGTGCCAGCAGTTCCCCACTCGCGTCGACCTACAATGAGCAGTTCTTC. It is translated as CASSSPLASTYNEQFF.

J is TRBJ2-7 and V is TRBV5-6, with D perhaps being TRBD1 or TRBD2 (6 bases each). The length of the CDR3 is 16 residues. Per the germline V gene, CDR1 is SGHDT and CDR2 is YYEEEE. Trimming took off 1 base at V and 1 base at J, with 15 bases between the two ends. CDR3 coding DNA: TGTGCCAGCAGCTTGACGGGGGCTCATAGGTCCTACGAGCAGTACTTC. The encoded protein is CASSLTGAHRSYEQYF.

For this clonotype: Since no conserved phenylalanine or tryptophan closes the CDR3, a read error is the likely cause. CDR3 bases: TGTGCCAGCAGCAGACAGTCCAACTATGGCTACACCGTC. It encodes CASSRQSNYGYTV. The chain combines TRBV7-2 with TRBJ1-2; maybe TRBD1 (5 bases). V gave up 5 bases and J gave up 2 bases, with 9 bases separating them. The CDR3 spans 13 residues. Germline loops: CDR1 SGHTA, CDR2 FQGNSA.

V and J are TRBV20-1 and TRBJ2-4; D might be TRBD1 (8 bases). The last part of the DNA fits TRBJ2-7 better; the J call may be wrong. CDR3 length: 16 amino acids. Germline-derived CDR1 and CDR2 are DFQATT and SNEGSKA (reference sequence). As DNA, the CDR3 is TGCAGTGCTAGAGTCCAGGGGGGGACAGGATACTACGAGCAGTACTTC. Its translation is CSARVQGGTGYYEQYF.

This chain joins TRBV20-1 and TRBJ2-1, with a weak D call TRBD2 (5 bases). The DNA end favors TRBJ2-7, so the J call may be wrong. The CDR3 length is 14 residues. In germline, CDR1 is DFQATT, CDR2 SNEGSKA (reference sequence). The CDR3 region is CSASWAGFYNEQYF. DNA for the CDR3: TGCAGTGCGTCATGGGCGGGTTTCTACAATGAGCAGTACTTC.

This clonotype has a handful of counts. The V gene is TRBV2, the J gene TRBJ2-3, with D possibly called TRBD1 or TRBD2 (6 bases each). CDR1 and CDR2 (germline): SNHLY, FYNNEI. The CDR3 runs 15 residues. V shed 6 bases and J shed 2 bases, with 15 bases lying between them. This chain's CDR3 is CASRSEGGPTDTQYF. CDR3 nucleotide sequence: TGTGCCAGCAGAAGCGAGGGGGGTCCCACAGATACGCAGTATTTT.

This clonotype was recorded a few times. This rearrangement joins TRBV4-2 to TRBJ2-4, with TRBD2 as a possible D gene (5 bases). Trimming removed 3 bases at V and 5 bases at J, with 5 bases between. The germline CDR1 and CDR2 sequences are LGHNA and YNFKEQ. There are 12 residues in the CDR3. CDR3 protein: CASSQRENIQYF. The CDR3 DNA reads as TGTGCCAGCAGCCAGCGGGAAAACATTCAGTACTTC.

Of note for this clonotype: This may be a read error, as it is one base from a much larger clone. This chain connects TRBV3-1 to TRBJ2-7; D not certain. Germline V CDR1 and CDR2: LGHDT, YNNKEL (reference sequence). CDR3 length: 13 amino acids. As DNA, the CDR3 is TGTGCCAGCAGCCACAGGAGCTCCCACGAGCAGTACTTC. Amino acid sequence: CASSHRSSHEQYF.